This note documents a single T cell receptor beta chain sequence. Its cognate antigen has yet to be identified. The data derive from a study of cytomegalovirus exposure and HLA in healthy donors (dated by TCRdb to the late 2010s). Context from the whole study: In an earlier analysis of approximately 640 of the donors, 250 to 350 Gb of sequence data and 117 million unique TCR beta sequences from approximately 180 million T cells were reported. In addition to the first cohort of roughly 700 subjects, a separate validation cohort of approximately 120 different subjects was used. In a later analysis, previously published TCR beta repertoires from 666 donors were re-analyzed and high-resolution HLA genotyping was added so that TCR occurrence patterns could be studied. Roughly 300 gigabases of sequencing data and tens of millions of unique TCR sequences were included in an early release covering roughly 700 HLA-typed donors. HLA typing included class I and class II loci at four-digit resolution. Typing coverage varied by locus: about 620-630 donors for A, B, C, DRB1 and DQB1; approximately 560 for DQA1; around 570 for DPA1; 450 to 480 for DPB1. All discovery cohort repertoires had been generated on a single sequencing platform. An earlier analysis of roughly 600 of the donors used high-throughput TCR beta sequencing to judge whether each TCR beta V gene segment behaved as functional or pseudogenic. Among 398 genotyped donors of the cohort, an average of about 240,000 unique TCR beta nucleotide sequences were sequenced per donor, roughly 20% of them non-productive. Donor age, sex, ethnicity and CMV serostatus were compiled together with the repertoire data. Using immunosequencing, the study profiled T cell repertoires from 500 to 800 subjects and related those repertoires to cytomegalovirus serostatus. A later genetic analysis took genome-wide SNP genotypes for 398 of the 666 donors and used that subset as a discovery cohort. Because of strong linkage in the cohort, 4 to 6 DR-DQ haplotypes were treated as single units for association and clustering. Among the roughly 400 genotyped donors, around 79% belonged to the genetic ancestry cluster associated with self-reported Caucasian donors. The study aimed to test whether cataloging public T cell receptors could reveal signatures of past pathogen exposure. Rather than using new phenotypic data, the later analysis identified candidate immune exposures from TCR beta sequences and from how often those sequences occurred across donors. High-throughput TCR immunosequencing, statistical association of individual TCRs with disease status, and machine learning were combined to predict cytomegalovirus infection status. Study-wide findings and limitations: According to the authors, the approach could potentially be generalized to other disease states and immunological phenotypes. In a later genetic analysis, fewer N-insertions in productive TCRs were reported among donors in an Asian-associated ancestry cluster than the roughly 700-donor mean. Across donors, most TCR sequences were observed very rarely, whereas some public TCRs were present in many individuals. Presence/absence analyses assumed roughly uniform sequencing depth across donors, an assumption that may not hold. Compared with equally common non-associated chains, HLA-associated TCR beta chains in a later analysis were more clonally expanded and had lower generation probabilities. In a later analysis, 16,951 TCR beta sequences were associated with specific HLA alleles at a false discovery rate of 0.05. In both the original and validation cohorts, the classifier was reported to diagnose cytomegalovirus status with high specificity and sensitivity. A further reported finding was that TCR beta sequences accurately predicted the HLA-A and HLA-B alleles for most subjects in the first cohort. The study gave a list of some 150 TCR beta chains associated with cytomegalovirus. Because some donors lacked HLA typing at each locus, the association tests relied only on the typed subset. Only TCR beta chains were sequenced in this cohort, and the absence of alpha or paired-chain data limited detectable features. An association between a missense DCLRE1C variant and V-gene and J-gene trimming of TCR beta chains was found in a later genetic analysis and replicated in an independent cohort. The earlier analysis of approximately 560 of the donors excluded 15 to 20 rarely observed V segments, including chromosome 9 orphons, because counts were too low. Most CMV-associated TCR beta chains appeared to be HLA-restricted in a later analysis, and the HLA associations seemed to be driven largely by CMV exposure. A cluster of highly shared sequence variants was judged likely to be a technical artifact of the sequencing pipeline. CMV serostatus was the only immune exposure information available for the cohort. Three of the identified cytomegalovirus-associated TCR beta chains were confirmed in vitro to be specific for cytomegalovirus antigens. When HLA alleles, especially DR and DQ, strongly co-occurred, TCR associations were difficult to assign to individual alleles. In a later analysis, the rate of TCR association differed among HLA loci, with DRB1 alleles having the most associated TCRs and HLA-C alleles having the fewest. Some IMGT-functional V segments, including TRBV6-2 and TRBV6-3, could not be told apart with the 87-base-pair reads, so those segments were excluded. Correlated functional status among segregating V segments might reflect linkage disequilibrium, but an unknown experimental factor could not be ruled out. In an earlier analysis of 587 of the donors, most TCR beta V segments were observed in productive rearrangements about 90% or about 30% of the time, broadly matching IMGT annotations. Several of the top co-occurrence clusters appeared to be linked to parvovirus B19, influenza, CMV and Epstein-Barr virus, according to a later analysis.

The library was made by the immunoSEQ multiplex PCR assay. The multiplex PCR relied on a mix of 60 forward primers for TCR Vbeta segments and 13 reverse primers for TCR Jbeta segments. The CDR3 region of rearranged TCR beta genes was amplified from genomic DNA with a multiplex PCR assay. The amplified TCR beta libraries were sequenced on the Illumina HiSeq System as 87-base-pair reads. In the authors' own workflow: A later analysis tallied some 79 million unique TCR beta chains across the 610 or so repertoires, and some 10 million of those chains were shared by two or more donors. A nearest-neighbor algorithm error-corrected the raw reads and collapsed the reads into unique sequences, merging closely related sequences to remove PCR and sequencing errors. To assign V, D and J gene segments, CDR3 sequences were aligned to IMGT reference sequences. For a sequence to be retained, at least a six-nucleotide match to both a V gene segment and a J gene segment was required. A rearrangement counted as productive if the CDR3 had no stop codons and remained in frame with V and J, and every other rearrangement counted as non-productive. Following IMGT convention, CDR3 was defined as the stretch from the second conserved V-encoded cysteine up to the conserved J-encoded phenylalanine. In an earlier analysis of more than 550 of the donors, sequences lacking an unambiguous match to a single V gene segment were excluded. In an earlier analysis of around 590 of the donors, a V segment was called functional when productive rearrangements were above 56.7%, and segregating when the standard deviation between donors exceeded 5%. A statistical classification framework was built to diagnose cytomegalovirus status from the catalog of TCR beta chain sequences. In a later analysis, V and J genes were assigned by comparing TCR nucleotide sequences against IMGT/GENE-DB human TR gene sequences. Using the TCRdist pipeline, a later analysis assigned CDR3 sequences along with most-parsimonious VDJ recombination scenarios. A later analysis defined each TCR beta chain by its CDR3 amino acid sequence plus V-gene family, and excluded reads lacking a unique V-gene family. In a later analysis, approximately 640 highly shared, low-generation-probability nucleotide sequences were removed to address suspected cross-contamination and a sequencing artifact. In a later analysis, a clonal expansion index for each public chain was calculated from normalized within-repertoire ranks of inferred template counts. A later analysis computed generation probabilities with a VDJ recombination model fitted to out-of-frame rearrangements, and checked the results against IGoR. In a later analysis, TCR-TCR, TCR-HLA and TCR-CMV co-occurrence was scored with hypergeometric tests, and a repertoire-size bias correction was applied to TCR pairs. False discovery rates were estimated in a later analysis by permuting HLA or CMV assignments 20 times. In a later analysis, co-occurring TCRs were grouped using DBSCAN, with TCRdist sequence similarity added in when clustering inside HLA-allele-positive subsets. Repertoires with fewer than 30,000 or more than 120,000 public chains were left out of co-occurrence clustering, as were five repertoires with anomalous nucleotide sharing. In its TCRdb copy, this immuneACCESS table keeps in-frame sequences only and misses some clones. Where compared with another copy, unresolved V genes explain less than half of these, and the others have no known cause. The DNA gave D and trimming, while V, J and clone size come from that table. The record for this sample contains approximately 70,000 clones. Over 4% of the sample lies in the top ten.

V lost 1 base and J lost 6 bases; the stretch between them is 10 bases long. CDR1 and CDR2, per the germline V gene, are MGHRA and YSYEKL. Including cysteine and phenylalanine, the CDR3 has 14 amino acids. CDR3 DNA only is kept here, 42 bases in frame from base 1. The cohort consisted of 666 healthy bone marrow donors. At the time of sampling, all cohort members were nominally healthy, though unrecorded immune exposures were likely present. The donor was CMV seropositive and belonged to the group of 250 to 350 seropositive cohort members. A peripheral blood sample was provided by each donor, and peripheral blood mononuclear cells were used for TCR beta sequencing. The Qiagen DNeasy Blood Extraction Kit was used to extract genomic DNA from the blood cell samples.

This TCR was recovered from a woman aged 40 to 55 in good health and CMV-seropositive. The rearrangement joined TRBV4-1 to TRBJ1-3; the D gene is unclear. Sequenced input: PBMCs. The CDR3 corresponds to CASSQVPMANTIYF. The nucleotide sequence reads as follows: TGCGCCAGCAGCCAAGTCCCGATGGCAAACACCATATATTTT.